A single sample is the source of the 14 T cell receptor beta chains below, sequenced in a study of blood T cell repertoires in COVID-19 (TCRdb year 2020). Libraries were prepared through the immunoSEQ multiplex PCR assay. Not all clones reach the TCRdb copy of this immuneACCESS table, which keeps in-frame sequences only. Checked studies attribute under half of the gap to unresolved V genes and leave the rest unexplained. The sample contains tens of thousands of clones, around 85% of them found a single time. Of the sample, roughly 14% falls within the top ten clones. Input material: peripheral blood. These receptor sequences come from a human donor in a cohort sampled during active COVID-19. The donor label of this sample is uncertain.

The chain is built from TRBV13 and TRBJ2-3, with 8 nucleotides matching TRBD2. Germline CDR1 PRHDT, CDR2 FYEKMQ (reference sequence). Losses at the gene ends were 5 bases for V and 0 bases for J; bases not matched to a gene: 7. The CDR3 loop spans 16 amino acids. As DNA, the CDR3 is TGTGCCAGCAGCCGCCCAGGGACTAGGAGCACAGATACGCAGTATTTT. Translating gives CASSRPGTRSTDTQYF.

The chain links TRBV11-2 to TRBJ2-1; 10 positions agree with TRBD1. Looked up from germline, CDR1 is SGHAT and CDR2 is FQNNGV. The CDR3 totals 16 residues. V shed 4 bases, J shed 5 bases, and the junction held 8 bases outside the gene matches. CDR3 in amino acids: CASSSTGTGDHNEQFF. The CDR3 DNA reads TGTGCCAGCAGCTCCACCGGGACAGGGGACCACAATGAGCAGTTCTTC.

J is TRBJ1-2 and V is TRBV27, with 7 bases identical to TRBD1. V shed 4 bases and J 6 bases; nucleotides not matched to a gene: 8. This CDR3 is 14 amino acids long. CDR1 and CDR2 (germline): MNHEY, SMNVEV (reference sequence). CDR3 region: CASSSPGQRHGYTF. CDR3 coding DNA: TGTGCCAGCAGTTCCCCGGGACAGAGGCATGGCTACACCTTC.

The chain links TRBV19 to TRBJ1-5; D call uncertain. There are 14 residues in the CDR3. Per the germline V gene, CDR1 is LNHDA and CDR2 is SQIVND (reference sequence). V lost 2 bases and J lost 5, with 10 bases in between. The CDR3 spells CASSITFLDQPQHF. The CDR3 region has the DNA TGTGCCAGTAGTATAACTTTCCTCGATCAGCCCCAGCATTTT.

This chain connects TRBV5-8 to TRBJ2-5; 13 bases are shared with TRBD2. Germline assignment: CDR1 SGHTS and CDR2 YDEGEE. This CDR3 contains 17 residues. Trimming cost V 5 bases and J 5 bases; bases outside gene matches: 12. Written as DNA, the CDR3 is TGTGCCAGCAGTAACACCGGGACTAGCGGGGCTGGGGAGACCCAGTACTTC. Translating it yields CASSNTGTSGAGETQYF.

This chain links TRBV18 with TRBJ1-4; 7 bases fit TRBD1. With 3 bases clipped from V and 7 bases from J, the junction kept 5 bases outside the gene matches. The CDR3 length is 14 residues. CDR1 KGHSH and CDR2 LQKENI come from the germline V gene. This CDR3 is CASSPETGREKLFF. In DNA form, the CDR3 reads TGTGCCAGCTCACCGGAGACAGGGCGTGAAAAACTGTTTTTT.

The gene calls are TRBV6-5 and TRBJ2-5, with 8 bases that match TRBD1. This CDR3 region has 14 residues. The V gene end was trimmed by 4 bases and the J gene end by 7 bases; junction bases not matched to a gene: 8. Germline CDR1 reads MNHEY; CDR2 reads SVGAGI. Here the CDR3 DNA reads TGTGCCAGCAGTTCCCAGACAGGGGTCGGGACCCAGTACTTC. As protein: CASSSQTGVGTQYF.

The chain carries TRBV7-2 and TRBJ2-7, with D unclear. Germline CDR1 reads SGHTA; CDR2 reads FQGNSA. V was clipped by 2 bases and J by 5 bases, with 22 bases between them. The CDR3 is 17 amino acids. CDR3 sequence reads: CASSLLALVGRSDEQYF. CDR3 in DNA: TGTGCCAGCAGCTTATTGGCCCTGGTGGGCAGGTCTGACGAGCAGTACTTC.

The chain links TRBV6-2 or TRBV6-3 to TRBJ1-5; 7 bases are a match to TRBD1. The junction had 10 bases not matched to a gene; V was cut back by 2 bases and J by 0 bases. The CDR3 covers 18 residues. The germline gives CDR1 MNHEY, CDR2 SVGEGT. CDR3 bases: TGTGCCAGCAGTTACATGGTGTCAGGGGGATTTAGCAATCAGCCCCAGCATTTT. This codes for CASSYMVSGGFSNQPQHF.

CDR3 residues: CASSPGGGPTYNEQFF. In DNA form, the CDR3 reads TGTGCCAGCAGTCCGGGAGGGGGGCCCACCTACAATGAGCAGTTCTTC. The rearrangement uses TRBV7-3 and TRBJ2-1; 8 bases are a match to TRBD2. This CDR3 has 16 residues. With 6 bases clipped from V and 2 bases from J, the junction kept 9 bases outside the gene matches. In germline, CDR1 is SGHTA, CDR2 FQGTGA.

J is TRBJ1-1 and V is TRBV4-1; D not certain. Per germline, CDR1 MGHRA and CDR2 YSYEKL. The CDR3 loop spans 14 amino acids. The V and J ends lost 0 bases and 6 bases respectively, with 11 bases between them. CDR3 region: CASSQERTRPEAFF. The CDR3 region has the DNA TGCGCCAGCAGCCAAGAGCGGACTCGACCTGAAGCTTTCTTT.

The chain is built from TRBV10-2 and TRBJ2-5, with D maybe TRBD2 (5 bases). This CDR3 spans 12 amino acids. Germline CDR1 WSHSY, CDR2 SAAADI. Trimming pared 3 bases from V and 7 bases from J, leaving 9 bases between. The CDR3 coding sequence is TGCGCCAGCAGTGAACTAGTGGGGACCCAGTACTTC. Protein sequence: CASSELVGTQYF.

This clone appeared once. The chain carries TRBV5-1 and TRBJ1-1; tentative D call: TRBD1 (6 bases). CDR1 and CDR2 from the germline V gene are SGHRS and YFSETQ. The V gene lost 0 bases and the J gene lost 1 base, with 10 bases spanning the gap. The CDR3 is 15 residues long. This CDR3 reads CASSLADRSNTEAFF. DNA of the CDR3: TGCGCCAGCAGCTTGGCCGACAGGTCGAACACTGAAGCTTTCTTT. Full variable domain (missing parts from reference TRBV5-1 and TRBJ1-1): KAGVTQTPRYLIKTRGQQVTLSCSPISGHRSVSWYQQTPGQGLQFLFEYFSETQRNKGNFPGRFSGRQFSNSRSEMNVSTLELGDSALYLCASSLADRSNTEAFFGQGTRLTVV.

CDR3 nucleotide sequence: TGTGCCAGCACGCCGGGACTAGCGGGGGACGCCTTCACGACCGATGAGCAGTTCTTC. Translation gives CASTPGLAGDAFTTDEQFF. The V and J genes are TRBV7-9 and TRBJ2-1; 14 bases agree with TRBD2. V lost 7 bases and J lost 8; bases outside the gene matches: 19. Germline V gene lookup returns CDR1 SEHNR and CDR2 FQNEAQ (reference sequence). The CDR3 totals 19 residues.